One sample yielded the 5 T cell receptor beta chains listed below, sequenced in a study of shared clonotypes between healthy human individuals. Profiling relied on immunoSEQ multiplex PCR, and the TCRdb table lists in-frame clones only, not all of them. The data hold approximately 2,000,000 clones, with around 92% observed a single time. Sequenced material: naive CD4+ T cells from PBMCs. Regarding subset: CD45RA+ positively selected. These receptors originate from a man between 18 and 29 years old in good health. Some clones in this sample may be carry-over from other donors' samples.

The J gene is TRBJ2-5, the V gene TRBV27; 8 bases agree with TRBD1. This CDR3 has 13 amino acids. Per germline, CDR1 MNHEY and CDR2 SMNVEV (reference sequence). Unmatched junction bases numbered 7, after V lost 6 bases and J lost 7 bases. CDR3 protein: CASRTDRDGTQYF. The CDR3, as DNA: TGTGCCAGCAGGACGGACAGGGACGGGACCCAGTACTTC.

V gene TRBV7-9 combines with J gene TRBJ1-5; D unclear. Germline V gene data show CDR1 as SEHNR and CDR2 as FQNEAQ (reference sequence). Between the trimmed V and J ends, which lost 4 bases and 1 base, there was a span of 8 bases. This CDR3 is 14 amino acids long. The CDR3 loop is CASSYKESNQPQHF. As DNA, the CDR3 is TGTGCCAGCAGCTACAAAGAAAGCAATCAGCCCCAGCATTTT. Based on the CDR3 plus reference TRBV7-9 and TRBJ1-5, the full variable domain is DTGVSQNPRHKITKRGQNVTFRCDPISEHNRLYWYRQTLGQGPEFLTYFQNEAQLEKSRLLSDRFSAERPKGSFSTLEIQRTEQGDSAMYLCASSYKESNQPQHFGDGTRLSIL.

The chain joins TRBV6-5 to TRBJ1-5; 9 nucleotides match TRBD1. The junction had 1 base not matched to a gene; V was cut back by 9 bases and J by 4 bases. Germline V gene lookup returns CDR1 MNHEY and CDR2 SVGAGI. This CDR3 is built from 12 residues. In DNA form, the CDR3 reads TGTGCCAGTGGGACAGGGAATCAGCCCCAGCATTTT. Its protein is CASGTGNQPQHF.

The rearrangement links TRBV5-1 to TRBJ2-1, with D unclear. The CDR3 has 15 amino acids. CDR1 and CDR2 from the germline V gene are SGHRS and YFSETQ. V was cut by 0 bases and J by 7 bases, with 14 bases left in between. The CDR3 DNA reads as TGCGCCAGCAGCTTGGGAGTTTGGGATGGGAATGAGCAGTTCTTC. This gives the protein CASSLGVWDGNEQFF.

A word on this clone: Other DNA sequences in the sample encode the same CDR3. This chain connects TRBV5-5 to TRBJ2-7; TRBD1 is a possible D gene (6 bases). The germline V gene has CDR1 SGHKS and CDR2 YYEKEE (reference sequence). The CDR3 has 12 residues. V shed 2 bases and J shed 4 bases, with 7 bases lying between them. The CDR3 DNA reads as TGTGCCAGCAGCTTAACAGGGTACGAGCAGTACTTC. This gives the protein CASSLTGYEQYF.